These 10 T cell receptor beta chains were all obtained from the same sample, sequenced in a study of blood T cells in healthy people across ages. A J-beta primer mix and a sample-barcoded 5' primer were used in a second PCR of roughly 6 to 11 cycles. Using its own MiXCR run on the 5' RACE reads, TCRdb lists one record per CDR3 protein. Here the sample spans roughly 500,000 distinct CDR3 sequences, 24% being singletons. These data also featured in a second study, about T cells of mothers and their children.

The source material was blood. These receptors all come from a boy younger than 18 in good health.

This chain connects TRBV27 to TRBJ2-1; 11 positions match TRBD1. J gave up 6 bases and V 6 bases, and 1 base lay outside the gene matches. This CDR3 is built from 13 residues. CDR1 is MNHEY and CDR2 is SMNVEV in the germline V gene (reference sequence). The CDR3 nucleotides are TGTGCCAGCAGGGGACAGGGGGTCAATGAGCAGTTCTTC. Amino acids: CASRGQGVNEQFF.

This clonotype was detected ten times or more. The J gene is TRBJ2-4, the V gene TRBV29-1, with TRBD1 matching 8 bases. V lost 6 bases, J lost 3 bases, and 10 bases stayed unmatched. Germline V gives CDR1 SQVTM, CDR2 ANQGSEA. There are 15 residues in the CDR3. The CDR3 DNA follows: TGCAGCGTATCTCTTGGACAGGGTGGCAAAAACATTCAGTACTTC. Its translation is CSVSLGQGGKNIQYF.

The chain combines TRBV28 with TRBJ2-6; TRBD1 might be the D (6 bases). Trimming pared 5 bases from V and 2 bases from J, leaving 19 bases between. The germline V gene has CDR1 MDHEN and CDR2 SYDVKM. The CDR3 sequence is 18 residues long. The CDR3 is CASSKKLYRAAGANVLTF. CDR3 in DNA: TGTGCCAGCAGTAAGAAACTGTACAGGGCTGCTGGGGCCAACGTCCTGACTTTC.

This clonotype was counted between two and nine times. V is TRBV20-1 and J is TRBJ1-4; D is possibly TRBD1 (5 bases). V was cut by 1 base and J by 3 bases, with 15 bases left in between. There are 16 residues in the CDR3. Germline V gene data show CDR1 as DFQATT and CDR2 as SNEGSKA (reference sequence). CDR3 nucleotides: TGCAGTGCTAGAGGCCTGGGAGGGGCAGCTAATGAAAAACTGTTTTTT. This translates into CSARGLGGAANEKLFF.

The gene calls are TRBV7-8 and TRBJ2-1; 16 nucleotides match TRBD2. From germline, CDR1 is SGHVS and CDR2 FQNEAQ. V shed 0 bases and J 3 bases; nucleotides not matched to a gene: 5. There are 19 residues in the CDR3. The CDR3 DNA reads as TGTGCCAGCAGCTTAGCGTCGGGGACTAGCGGGAGGGTCTACAATGAGCAGTTCTTC. The encoded protein is CASSLASGTSGRVYNEQFF. Based on the CDR3 plus reference TRBV7-8 and TRBJ2-1, the full variable domain is GAGVSQSPRYKVAKRGQDVALRCDPISGHVSLFWYQQALGQGPEFLTYFQNEAQLDKSGLPSDRFFAERPEGSVSTLKIQRTQQEDSAVYLCASSLASGTSGRVYNEQFFGPGTRLTVL.

This clonotype was recorded a few times. V and J are TRBV11-1 and TRBJ2-1, with D tentatively TRBD1 or TRBD2 (5 bases each). Germline lookup yields CDR1 SGHAT and CDR2 FQDESV (reference sequence). CDR3 length: 17 amino acids. The V gene lost 3 bases and the J gene lost 5 bases, with 20 bases spanning the gap. The CDR3 loop is CASSFGGGTVINNEQFF. The CDR3 coding sequence is TGTGCCAGCAGCTTTGGGGGTGGGACGGTGATCAACAATGAGCAGTTCTTC.

This clonotype was picked up a small number of times. The J gene is TRBJ1-2, the V gene TRBV5-1, with D possibly matching TRBD1 (5 bases). Deletions cut 0 bases from V and 4 bases from J, with 19 bases between. The CDR3 totals 17 residues. Germline lookup yields CDR1 SGHRS and CDR2 YFSETQ. CDR3 sequence: CASSLGAGGAEIYGYTF. CDR3 bases: TGCGCCAGCAGCTTGGGAGCCGGGGGAGCAGAAATCTATGGCTACACCTTC.

A few counts support this clonotype. It is unclear where the CDR3 begins or ends on the DNA, so no DNA is shown, and the CDR3 is as TCRdb lists it. V and J are TRBV7-2 and TRBJ2-2; the D segment call TRBD1 is taken from the table without a DNA check. The CDR3 spans 15 residues, counting both ends. The germline V gene has CDR1 SGHTA and CDR2 FQGNSA. This CDR3 reads CASSLKDRPPGSCFF.

The chain employs TRBV14 and TRBJ1-4; no reliable D call. The V end lost 8 bases, the J end lost 7 bases, and 20 bases lay between the germline ends. From germline, CDR1 is SGHDN and CDR2 FVKESK. This CDR3 is 15 amino acids long. CDR3 sequence reads: CASPFWISGREKLFF. The CDR3 DNA reads as TGTGCCAGCCCATTTTGGATTTCGGGCCGTGAAAAACTGTTTTTT.

This clonotype came up many times. V usage is TRBV27 and J usage is TRBJ1-4; D may be TRBD1 (6 bases). The germline CDR1 and CDR2 sequences are MNHEY and SMNVEV (reference sequence). The CDR3 has 13 amino acids. The V end lost 3 bases, the J end lost 7 bases, and 9 bases lay between the germline ends. The CDR3 sequence is CASSLGAGEKLFF. In nucleotides, the CDR3 is TGTGCCAGCAGTTTGGGGGCGGGTGAAAAACTGTTTTTT.